The clone carrying this T cell receptor beta chain has a handful of counts. Its antigen is unidentified. The V end lost 7 bases, the J end lost 0 bases, and 6 bases lay between the germline ends. The germline V gene has CDR1 MNHEY and CDR2 SVGAGI. This CDR3 comprises 13 residues. Researchers report immunoSEQ v3.0 was run at survey level. Produced via immunoSEQ multiplex PCR; TCRdb's table is partial and in-frame only. There are about 17,000 clones in the sample; approximately 75% occur only once, and about 8.2% lies in the top ten. The data are from a study of long-term antiretroviral therapy in people with HIV. Study-level findings and limits: Transplant-donor-level diversity was not reached after ART, though diversity increased. The study found narrower CDR3 length ranges in HIV repertoires than in controls.

Per individual, the PBMC samples numbered at least one pre-ART and at least two post-ART. The sequence was collected from a man aged 18 to 29 with HIV. The sample here was unsorted PBMCs, taken 0.3 years after starting antiretroviral therapy. The chain employs TRBV6-5 and TRBJ1-4, with D unclear. CDR3: CASKGSTNEKLFF. CDR3 in DNA: TGTGCCAGCAAGGGCTCAACTAATGAAAAACTGTTTTTT.